Given below is one T cell receptor beta chain in context. The antigen it recognizes is unknown. A read error may produce the germline difference seen at one junction end. The roughly 39 donors, aged about 6 to 90 years, were systemically healthy Caucasian individuals from Russia. Each donor gave roughly 9 milliliters of peripheral blood, drawn into EDTA-treated Vacutainer tubes. Ficoll-Paque density-gradient centrifugation was used to isolate PBMCs, with at least 7 million per sample. Trizol reagent was used to extract total RNA from PBMCs, with at least 5.5 micrograms per sample. Naive CD45RAhigh/CD27high T cell percentages were measured by flow cytometry on a PBMC aliquot from every donor. This specimen comes from a study of blood T cells in healthy people across ages (dated by TCRdb to about 2015). About the full investigation: In model experiments, roughly one uniquely barcoded TCR beta cDNA molecule per two T cells was captured by template switching. The donors were split into four age groups: young (average 16 years), middle-aged (nearly 40), aged (more than 60) and long-lived (about 74). Using the same blood draw, the study looked at two additional independent replicas of 1 million unique cDNA reads for two donors, one aged 18 to 29 and the other aged 80 or older. To avoid experimental bias, donors of different ages were randomly spread across the sequencing lanes. Using deep sequencing normalized with unique cDNA molecular identifiers, the study measured how TCR beta repertoire diversity changes with age. General conclusions and limits of the study: Because donor CMV infection status was unknown, age-related changes in expanded clonotypes were potentially confounded. As age increased, observed TCR beta diversity per million T cells dropped in a roughly linear way, and a significant reduction was already evident by age roughly 36. There was a strong correlation between observed TCR beta diversity and the percentage of naive T cells measured by flow cytometry. Estimates of total diversity from one million sequenced T cells were regarded as lower bounds and underestimates. Because profiling used bulk unsorted PBMCs, naive and antigen-experienced compartments could not be compared conclusively. The long-lived group showed more naive CD4+ T cells, fewer expanded clones and increased TCR diversity than the aged group, suggesting age selection.

The library was made by 5' RACE. These reads were obtained on an Illumina HiSeq 2500. A second PCR of roughly 7 to 12 cycles was run with a J-beta primer mix and a sample-barcoded 5' primer. A unique molecular identifier was introduced onto each TCR beta cDNA molecule by a template-switch 5' adaptor carrying 12 random nucleotides. Each sample yielded at least 3 million CDR3-containing paired-end reads. All of the RNA was converted into first-strand cDNA using the Mint cDNA synthesis kit, with a TRBC-specific oligonucleotide serving as the primer. After uracil-DNA glycosylase treatment, a first 18-cycle PCR used universal primers M1SS and BC2_uni_R on all cDNA. In the paper's pipeline: For normalization, 1 million high-quality reads, each with a distinct molecular identifier, were randomly selected from each sample. Reads with shared molecular identifiers were discarded instead of being binned into consensus sequences. MiTCR, set to a Q25 quality threshold and the strictest error-elimination algorithm, was used for CDR3 identification, clonotype clustering and error correction. A nonparametric unseen species model with Euler transformation was used to estimate a lower bound on total TCR beta diversity. The public sequencing data were trimmed at Q25 with fastp and processed into clonotypes with MiXCR by TCRdb, which kept only in-frame beta chains. Every CDR3 protein is listed once, alongside the most common genes and DNA of its rows. TCRdb, rather than the study authors, made the V and J calls. Counted in this sample were 850,000 or so distinct CDR3 sequences; 29% of them appeared once. The ten most abundant clones make up 17% of the sample.

CDR1 MNHEY and CDR2 SMNVEV are derived from the germline V gene (reference sequence). Its CDR3 holds 14 amino acids, cysteine through phenylalanine. Only CDR3 DNA is held: 42 bases, read in frame from base 1. The TCR originated in a woman of 80 years or more in good health. The chain employs TRBV27 and TRBJ2-1; TRBD2 lines up with 9 middle nucleotides. The sequenced sample was blood. The CDR3 reads CASSGLASYNEKFF. The sequenced DNA is TGTGCCAGCAGTGGACTAGCGAGCTACAATGAGAAGTTCTTC.